Below, 3 T cell receptor beta chains from the same sample are listed, as sequenced in a study of T-cell reconstitution after alpha-beta-depleted transplantation in children. Molecular barcoding with unique molecular identifiers was used for the TCRbeta library. A single record per CDR3 protein comes from TCRdb applying MiXCR to the PCR reads. The sample consists of approximately 190,000 distinct CDR3 sequences, about 6% of them appearing once. The starting material was PBMCs, obtained before TCRalphabeta/CD19-depleted stem cell transplant. These receptors came from a girl under three years old with combined immunodeficiency, due to receive a stem cell transplant.

The sample holds many counts of this clonotype. The V call is TRBV7-9, the J call TRBJ1-6; D remains ambiguous. The CDR3 extends over 16 amino acids. V was trimmed by 4 bases and J by 5 bases, leaving 15 bases between them. Germline V CDR1 and CDR2: SEHNR, FQNEAQ (reference sequence). CDR3 protein: CASSSPSVRNNSPLHF. The CDR3 nucleotides are TGTGCCAGCAGCTCCCCCTCAGTGAGGAATAATTCACCCCTCCACTTT.

This clonotype has at least ten counts. J is TRBJ1-1 and V is TRBV15; D call uncertain. The CDR3 consists of 13 residues. V was pared by 4 bases and J by 1 base, with 7 bases between. Looked up from germline, CDR1 is LNHNV and CDR2 is YYDKDF (reference sequence). The CDR3 loop reads CATSTSRNTEAFF. Written as DNA, the CDR3 is TGTGCCACCAGCACCTCACGGAACACTGAAGCTTTCTTT.

In this sample, this clonotype turned up many times. This chain uses TRBV28 with TRBJ2-7, with a weak D call TRBD1 (5 bases). The CDR3 loop spans 14 amino acids. The germline V and J ends were trimmed by 5 bases and 5 bases, with 16 bases remaining between them. In germline, CDR1 is MDHEN, CDR2 SYDVKM. The CDR3 protein is CASSPRRVFHEQYF. CDR3 in DNA: TGTGCCAGCAGTCCCCGCAGGGTCTTCCACGAGCAGTACTTC.